Included here is one T cell receptor (beta chain) sequence, with context. This entry is derived from a study of shared clonotypes between healthy human individuals. Study-level background: The donor pool was made up of a couple of women and three men aged 18 to 49. Each donor's CD4 naive and CD4 memory cells filled three plates apiece, CD8 naive two, and CD8 memory one.

Trimming took off 2 bases at V and 7 bases at J, with 14 bases between the two ends. Looked up from germline, CDR1 is MGHRA and CDR2 is YSYEKL. CDR3 length equals 14 residues. In the original analysis: ImmunoSEQ output lacked quality scores and full-length reads, limiting matched filtering. The table came from immunoSEQ multiplex PCR; TCRdb's copy has only in-frame clones and leaves some out. The V and J calls and the clone size are those of that table, but D and trimming were determined from the DNA. In the table there are some 2 million clones, about 95% of which are singletons. J is TRBJ1-2 and V is TRBV4-1; D is unclear. Source material: naive CD4+ T cells sorted from blood. Subset defined: CD45RA+ positively selected. The sequence was collected from a man aged 18 to 29 in good health. The CDR3 protein is CASSQFAGSGGYTF. In nucleotides, the CDR3 is TGCGCCAGCAGCCAATTCGCAGGTTCCGGTGGCTACACCTTC.